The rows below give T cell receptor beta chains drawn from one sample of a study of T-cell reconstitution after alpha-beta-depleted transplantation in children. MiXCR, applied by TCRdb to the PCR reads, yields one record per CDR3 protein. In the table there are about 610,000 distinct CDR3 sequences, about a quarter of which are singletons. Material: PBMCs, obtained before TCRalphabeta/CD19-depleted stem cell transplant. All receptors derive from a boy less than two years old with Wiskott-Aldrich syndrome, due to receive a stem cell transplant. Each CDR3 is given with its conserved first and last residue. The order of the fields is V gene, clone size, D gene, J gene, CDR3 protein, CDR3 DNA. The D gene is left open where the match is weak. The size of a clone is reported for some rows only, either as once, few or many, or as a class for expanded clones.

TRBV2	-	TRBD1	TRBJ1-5	CASSNGQGGQPQHF	TGTGCCAGCAGTAACGGACAGGGGGGACAGCCCCAGCATTTT
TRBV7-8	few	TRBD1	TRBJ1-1	CASSLVGTVNTEAFF	TGTGCCAGCAGCTTAGTGGGGACAGTGAACACTGAAGCTTTCTTT
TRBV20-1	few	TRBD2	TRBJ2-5	CSASDSGRGLETQYF	TGCAGTGCTAGTGATAGCGGGAGGGGATTAGAGACCCAGTACTTC
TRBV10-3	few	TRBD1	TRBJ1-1	CAIMGQPRSTEAFF	TGTGCCATCATGGGACAGCCCAGAAGCACTGAAGCTTTCTTT
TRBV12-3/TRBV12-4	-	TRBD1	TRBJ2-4	CASSKKTGDRNIQYF	TGTGCCAGCAGTAAAAAGACAGGGGATAGAAACATTCAGTACTTC
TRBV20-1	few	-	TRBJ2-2	CSATTSFISGELFF	TGCAGTGCCACTACTAGCTTTATTAGCGGGGAGCTGTTTTTT
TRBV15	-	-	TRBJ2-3	CATSKLAPGTDTQYF	TGTGCCACCAGCAAACTAGCACCTGGCACAGATACGCAGTATTTT
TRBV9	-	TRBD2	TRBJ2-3	CASSVSGRLNTQYF	TGTGCCAGCAGCGTAAGCGGGAGGTTGAATACGCAGTATTTT
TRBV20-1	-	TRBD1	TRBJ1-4	CSAGTGTEKLFF	TGCAGTGCTGGGACAGGCACTGAAAAACTGTTTTTT
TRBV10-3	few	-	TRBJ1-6	CAISELLPENSPLHF	TGTGCCATCAGTGAGTTGTTGCCAGAGAATTCACCCCTCCACTTT
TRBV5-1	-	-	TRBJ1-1	CASSSRFRGPNTEAFF	TGCGCCAGCAGCTCCCGATTCAGGGGACCGAACACTGAAGCTTTCTTT
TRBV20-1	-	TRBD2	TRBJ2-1	CSARVTSGRANEQFF	TGCAGTGCTAGAGTGACTAGCGGGAGGGCGAATGAGCAGTTCTTC
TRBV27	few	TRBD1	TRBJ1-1	CASSDWTGNTEAFF	TGTGCCAGCAGTGACTGGACAGGGAACACTGAAGCTTTCTTT
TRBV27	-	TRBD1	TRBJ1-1	CASSLSGGPAAFF	TGTGCCAGCAGTTTATCAGGGGGCCCCGCGGCTTTCTTT
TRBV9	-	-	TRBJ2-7	CASSVGFRDEQYF	TGTGCCAGCAGCGTAGGTTTTAGGGATGAGCAGTACTTC
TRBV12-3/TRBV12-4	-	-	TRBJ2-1	CASSSPGLPKANEQFF	TGTGCCAGCAGCTCACCCGGACTACCCAAGGCCAATGAGCAGTTCTTC
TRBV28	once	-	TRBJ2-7	CASSLGGVTAEQYF	TGTGCCAGCAGTTTGGGGGGCGTAACGGCCGAGCAGTACTTC
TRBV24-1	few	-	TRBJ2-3	CATSPLGDTDTQYF	TGTGCCACCAGCCCTCTTGGGGACACAGATACGCAGTATTTT
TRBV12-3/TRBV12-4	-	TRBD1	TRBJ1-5	CASSPRGQDNQPQHF	TGTGCCAGCAGTCCCCGAGGACAGGACAATCAGCCCCAGCATTTT
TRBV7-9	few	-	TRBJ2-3	CASKGADTQYF	TGTGCCAGTAAGGGGGCAGATACGCAGTATTTT
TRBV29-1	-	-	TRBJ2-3	CSVVARGKTDTQYF	TGCAGCGTTGTAGCGAGGGGTAAGACAGATACGCAGTATTTT
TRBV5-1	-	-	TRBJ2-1	CASSLVPEYNEQFF	TGCGCTAGCAGCTTGGTTCCGGAATACAATGAGCAGTTCTTC
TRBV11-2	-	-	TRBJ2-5	CASSLMGAGETQYF	TGTGCCAGCAGCTTAATGGGGGCAGGAGAGACCCAGTACTTC
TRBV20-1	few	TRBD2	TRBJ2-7	CSAVGGSTDEQYF	TGCAGTGCTGTTGGCGGGAGTACCGACGAGCAGTACTTC
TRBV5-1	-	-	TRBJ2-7	CASSAGWEQYF	TGCGCCAGCAGTGCGGGTTGGGAGCAGTACTTC
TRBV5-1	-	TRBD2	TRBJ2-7	CASSRRPSGSSYEQYF	TGCGCCAGCAGCAGAAGACCTAGCGGGAGTTCCTACGAGCAGTACTTC
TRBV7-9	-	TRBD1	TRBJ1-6	CASSFGTGGWSPLHF	TGTGCCAGCAGCTTCGGGACAGGGGGTTGGTCACCCCTCCACTTT
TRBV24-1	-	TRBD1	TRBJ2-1	CATSDGTGSYNEQFF	TGTGCCACCAGTGACGGGACAGGCTCCTACAATGAGCAGTTCTTC
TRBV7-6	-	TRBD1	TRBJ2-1	CASSLGSGTGSNEQFF	TGTGCCAGCAGCTTAGGGTCCGGGACAGGGTCCAATGAGCAGTTCTTC
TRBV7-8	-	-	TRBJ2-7	CASSPMGYYEQYF	TGTGCCAGCAGCCCTATGGGATACTACGAGCAGTACTTC
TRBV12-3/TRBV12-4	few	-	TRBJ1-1	CASSPGPRGAFF	TGTGCCAGCAGCCCGGGCCCCAGGGGAGCTTTCTTT
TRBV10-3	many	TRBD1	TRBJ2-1	CAMRWDRYNEQFF	TGTGCCATGAGGTGGGACAGATACAATGAGCAGTTCTTC
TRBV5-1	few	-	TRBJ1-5	CASSPDGISNQPQHF	TGCGCCAGCAGCCCGGACGGAATAAGCAATCAGCCCCAGCATTTT
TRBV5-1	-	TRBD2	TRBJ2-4	CASSLGLAGGKNIQYF	TGCGCCAGCAGCTTGGGACTAGCGGGAGGAAAAAACATTCAGTACTTC
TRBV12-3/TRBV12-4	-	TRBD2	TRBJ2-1	CASSPTGLPYNEQFF	TGTGCCAGCAGTCCAACGGGACTACCCTACAATGAGCAGTTCTTC
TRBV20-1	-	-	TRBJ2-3	CSAILTGVDTQYF	TGCAGTGCTATACTGACGGGAGTCGATACGCAGTATTTT
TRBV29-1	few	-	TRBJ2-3	CSLVRGHPGTQYF	TGCAGCCTCGTACGGGGGCACCCGGGTACGCAGTATTTT
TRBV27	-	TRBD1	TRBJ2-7	CASTKTTGTGLPYEQYF	TGTGCCAGCACCAAAACCACAGGGACAGGGCTTCCCTACGAGCAGTACTTC
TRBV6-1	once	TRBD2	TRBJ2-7	CASSEAISGTYEQYF	TGTGCCAGCAGTGAAGCTATTAGCGGGACGTACGAGCAGTACTTC